Below, 4 T cell receptor beta chains from the same sample are listed, as sequenced in a study of T cell repertoires in cytomegalovirus infection. TCRdb reprocessed the reads with MiXCR, giving one entry per CDR3 protein. In the table there are approximately 490,000 distinct CDR3 sequences, about 10% of which are singletons. The specimen sequenced was PBMCs. These receptors came from a human donor in good health (CMV status not recorded). Some clones in this sample may be carry-over from other donors' samples.

This clonotype was counted many times. Written as DNA, the CDR3 is TGTGCCACCGTTCGGGGCTTGAACACTGAAGCTTTCTTT. Protein product: CATVRGLNTEAFF. V usage is TRBV6-1 and J usage is TRBJ1-1, with D perhaps matching TRBD1 (5 bases). Trimming took 10 bases from V and 0 from J, leaving 12 bases between them. The CDR3 is 13 residues long. The V gene's germline CDR1 is MNHNS and CDR2 SASEGT.

This clonotype was seen at least ten times. V usage is TRBV7-9 and J usage is TRBJ1-6; 9 positions match TRBD1. In germline, CDR1 is SEHNR, CDR2 FQNEAQ (reference sequence). The length of the CDR3 is 17 residues. Trimming removed 1 base from V and 7 bases from J; junction bases left unmatched: 8. CDR3 loop: CASSLDVRTGVNSPLHF. The CDR3 DNA sequence: TGTGCCAGCAGCTTAGATGTCCGGACAGGGGTAAATTCACCCCTCCACTTT.

The rearrangement uses TRBV15 and TRBJ2-4, with TRBD2 identical over 7 bases. This CDR3 has 17 amino acids. The germline CDR1 and CDR2 sequences are LNHNV and YYDKDF (reference sequence). Trimming removed 0 bases from V and 6 bases from J; junction bases left unmatched: 11. The CDR3 loop reads CATSRDLAGRGVNIQYF. The CDR3 region has the DNA TGTGCCACCAGCAGAGACCTAGCAGGGAGGGGAGTAAACATTCAGTACTTC.

Ten or more counts support this clonotype. The rearrangement uses TRBV20-1 and TRBJ2-1, with 10 bases identical to TRBD2. CDR1 and CDR2 (germline): DFQATT, SNEGSKA (reference sequence). The CDR3 is 15 residues long. After removal of 2 bases from V and 4 bases from J, the junction contained 5 bases not matched to a gene. The DNA of the CDR3 is TGCAGTGCTAGACCTCTAGCGGGAGCTTACAATGAGCAGTTCTTC. Its translation is CSARPLAGAYNEQFF.